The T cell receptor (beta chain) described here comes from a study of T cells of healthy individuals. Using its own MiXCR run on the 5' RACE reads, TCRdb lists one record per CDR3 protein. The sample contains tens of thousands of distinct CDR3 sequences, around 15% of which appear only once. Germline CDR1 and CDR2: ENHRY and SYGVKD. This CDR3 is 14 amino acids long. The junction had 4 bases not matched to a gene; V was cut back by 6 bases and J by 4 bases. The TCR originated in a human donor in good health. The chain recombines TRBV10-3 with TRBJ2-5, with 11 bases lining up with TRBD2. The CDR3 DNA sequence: TGTGCCATCAGAGTTAGCGGGGGGGCAGAGACCCAGTACTTC. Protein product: CAIRVSGGAETQYF.